This T cell receptor beta chain comes out of a study of T-cell reconstitution after alpha-beta-depleted transplantation in children. Study-wide findings and caveats: In patients about two months after transplant, alpha-beta T cells reportedly arose from several hundred expanded graft clones. A year post-transplant, T-cell counts and diversity derived mostly from newly produced T cells.

This clonotype was counted between two and nine times. Its antigen is undetermined. Construction of the TCRbeta library involved unique molecular identifiers. TCRdb re-analysed the PCR reads in MiXCR, keeping a single row per CDR3 protein. Seen here are about 340,000 distinct CDR3 sequences, about 16% observed once, and the top ten hold roughly two fifths. The germline V gene encodes CDR1 SGHVS and CDR2 FQNEAQ. The CDR3 covers 18 residues. J gave up 0 bases and V 5 bases, and 6 bases lay outside the gene matches. The chain carries TRBV7-8 and TRBJ2-2; 13 bases map to TRBD2. The clonotype comes from a male patient aged 2-15 years who had a stem cell transplant for acute lymphoblastic leukemia, so the T cells may come from the graft donor. The sequencing here drew on PBMCs, mostly from graft donor cells, taken 360 days after TCRalphabeta/CD19-depleted stem cell transplant. The CDR3 DNA reads TGTGCCAGCAGCCCAACGACTAGCGGGAGGACGAACACCGGGGAGCTGTTTTTT. Protein sequence: CASSPTTSGRTNTGELFF.